This T cell receptor beta chain was sequenced during a study of blood T cell repertoires in COVID-19 (dated by TCRdb to 2019 to 2021). Regarding the research as a whole: The collaborator samples originated in the United States, Italy and Spain and spanned the acute and convalescent phases of COVID-19. The prospective study material was composed of cDNA or gDNA derived from T cells, B-cell-depleted T cells, or PBMCs. Subjects who had been exposed to COVID-19, were actively infected with it, or had recovered from it provided the deeply sampled blood TCRbeta repertoires that made up the dataset. The repertoires were made available in a free public database intended to serve as a resource for research on the immune response to SARS-CoV-2. The samples were drawn from the first 160 participants of the ongoing ImmuneRACE study and from 1,254 subjects provided by 6 global collaborators. Sample metadata almost always included a de-identified subject ID, COVID-19 status, age in years and sex. HLA class I and class II types, where available, came from metadata supplied by the sample provider rather than from assay-based typing. Broad study findings and their caveats: The amount of clinical and demographic metadata varied by source and participant and was provided uncurated.

On this clone: Its recognized antigen is unknown. No much larger clone is present one base from it, and per-base qualities are unavailable.

The collaborating institutions used their own protocols to collect whole blood in K2EDTA tubes. For TCRbeta analysis, collaborators shipped samples as frozen whole blood, isolated PBMCs, or DNA extracted from either of those sample types. The immunoSEQ Assay, a bias-controlled multiplex PCR, was used to amplify TCRbeta CDR3 regions from genomic DNA. On the study's bioinformatics: Within the assay, amplification of reference gene primers was used to estimate how many nucleated cells each sample contained. To quantify the absolute abundance of each unique TCRbeta CDR3 rearrangement, sequence reads were collapsed and filtered. For each sample, productive Simpson clonality was calculated as the square root of Simpson's diversity index over productive rearrangements. As stored in TCRdb, this immuneACCESS dataset retains in-frame rearrangements with V and J assigned. A fraction of the clones does not appear; measured against another copy, unresolved V genes explain less than half of the discrepancy, and the remainder lacks a known reason. D and trimming were read from the DNA, whereas the V and J calls and clone size are those reported in that table. The sample table lists about 130,000 clones, 85% of them with a count of one. The biggest ten clones account for 25% to 30% of the sample.

This clonotype originated in a woman aged 80 or over with acute or convalescent COVID-19. The specimen was peripheral blood.

The CDR3 protein sequence reads: CASSRQIGTYNEQFF. At the DNA level, the sequence is TGTGCCAGCAGCAGACAGATTGGCACCTACAATGAGCAGTTCTTC. The chain is encoded by TRBV7-2 joined to TRBJ2-1; TRBD1 is a weak D gene call, 5 bases matching. CDR1 SGHTA and CDR2 FQGNSA are derived from the germline V gene. Trimming costs V 5 bases and J 2 bases, and their ends lie 13 bases apart. There are 15 amino acids in the CDR3, from cysteine to phenylalanine inclusive. Only the CDR3 portion is preserved as DNA: 45 bases, with reading frame beginning at the first base.